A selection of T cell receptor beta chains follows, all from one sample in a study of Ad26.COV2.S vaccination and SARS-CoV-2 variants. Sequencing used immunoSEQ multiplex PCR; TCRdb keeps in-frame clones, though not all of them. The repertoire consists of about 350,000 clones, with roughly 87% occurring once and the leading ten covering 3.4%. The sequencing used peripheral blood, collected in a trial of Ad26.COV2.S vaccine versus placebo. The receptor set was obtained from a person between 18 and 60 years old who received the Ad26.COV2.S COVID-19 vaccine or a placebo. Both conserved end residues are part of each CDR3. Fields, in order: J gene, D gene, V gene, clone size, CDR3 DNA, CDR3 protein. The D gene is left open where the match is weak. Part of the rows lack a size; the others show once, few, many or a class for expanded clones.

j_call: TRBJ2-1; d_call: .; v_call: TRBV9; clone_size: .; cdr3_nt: TGTGCCAGCAGCGGCCCGATAGGGGCGGGGGCCTTTAATGAGCAGTTCTTC; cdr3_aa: CASSGPIGAGAFNEQFF
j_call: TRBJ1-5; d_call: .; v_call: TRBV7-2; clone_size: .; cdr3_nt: TGTGCCAGCAGCTTATTTCCCCCCCGGGTCGTTAATCAGCCCCAGCATTTT; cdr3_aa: CASSLFPPRVVNQPQHF
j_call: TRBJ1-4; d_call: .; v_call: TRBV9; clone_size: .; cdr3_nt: TGTGCCAGCAGCTCCGGACAGTCTTACGATGAAAAACTGTTTTTT; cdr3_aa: CASSSGQSYDEKLFF
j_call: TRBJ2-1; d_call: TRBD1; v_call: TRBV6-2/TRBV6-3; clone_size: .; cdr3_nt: TGTGCCAGCAGTTCGACAGGGTCGGCCTACAATGAGCAGTTCTTC; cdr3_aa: CASSSTGSAYNEQFF
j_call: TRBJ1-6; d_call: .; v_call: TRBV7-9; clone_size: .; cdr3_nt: TGTGCCAGCAGCTCGACTGGGAATACCCTCCACTTT; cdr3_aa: CASSSTGNTLHF
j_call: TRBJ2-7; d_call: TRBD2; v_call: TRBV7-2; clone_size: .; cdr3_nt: TGTGCCAGCAGCTTAGAGCGGGGACGCTCCTACGAGCAGTACTTC; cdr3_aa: CASSLERGRSYEQYF
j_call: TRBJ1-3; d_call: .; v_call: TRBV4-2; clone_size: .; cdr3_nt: TGTGCCAGCAGCCGCCGAACAGGGAGGGGAAACACCATATATTTT; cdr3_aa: CASSRRTGRGNTIYF
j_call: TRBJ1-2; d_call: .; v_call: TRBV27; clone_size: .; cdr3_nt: TGTGCCAGCAGTTTGAAGGGACATTCTAACTATGGCTACACCTTC; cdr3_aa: CASSLKGHSNYGYTF
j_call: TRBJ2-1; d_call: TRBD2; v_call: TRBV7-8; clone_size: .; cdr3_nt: TGTGCCAGCAGATCCGGACTAGCGGGGGACAATGAGCAGTTCTTC; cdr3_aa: CASRSGLAGDNEQFF
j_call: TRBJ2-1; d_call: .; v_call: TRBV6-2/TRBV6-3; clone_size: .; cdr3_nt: TGTGCCAGCAGTAATCGCAGGGCTTACAATGAGCAGTTCTTC; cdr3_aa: CASSNRRAYNEQFF
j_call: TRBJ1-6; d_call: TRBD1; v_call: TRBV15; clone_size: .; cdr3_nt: TGTGCCACCCGGACAGGGGGCGGGAATTCACCCCTCCACTTT; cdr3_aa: CATRTGGGNSPLHF
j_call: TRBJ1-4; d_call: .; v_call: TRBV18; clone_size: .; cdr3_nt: TGTGCCAGCTCACTCTGGACAGTTAATGAAAAACTGTTTTTT; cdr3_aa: CASSLWTVNEKLFF
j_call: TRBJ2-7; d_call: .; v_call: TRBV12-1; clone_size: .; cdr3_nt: TGTGCCAGCAAATGGGCGAACGAGCAGTACTTC; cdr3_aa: CASKWANEQYF
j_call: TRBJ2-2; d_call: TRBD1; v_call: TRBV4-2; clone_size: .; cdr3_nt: TGTGCCAGCAGCCAAGATTCGACAGGGGGTTTCACCGGGGAGCTGTTTTTT; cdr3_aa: CASSQDSTGGFTGELFF
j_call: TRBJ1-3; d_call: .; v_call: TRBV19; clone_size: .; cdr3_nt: TGTGCCAGTAGTATGTGGAGAGCTGGAAACACCATATATTTT; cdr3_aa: CASSMWRAGNTIYF
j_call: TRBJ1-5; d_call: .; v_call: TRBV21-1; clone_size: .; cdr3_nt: TGTGCCAGCAGCGCAGGGGAGATCAATCAGCCCCAGCATTTT; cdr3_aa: CASSAGEINQPQHF
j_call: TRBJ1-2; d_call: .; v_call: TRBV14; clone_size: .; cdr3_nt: TGTGCCAGCAGCCAAGGGAGGGGTTCTAACTATGGCTACACCTTC; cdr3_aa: CASSQGRGSNYGYTF
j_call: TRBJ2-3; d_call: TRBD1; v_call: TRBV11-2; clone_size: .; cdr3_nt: TGTGCCAGCAGCTTACGAATACAGGGGGCCGGGGATACGCAGTATTTT; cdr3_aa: CASSLRIQGAGDTQYF
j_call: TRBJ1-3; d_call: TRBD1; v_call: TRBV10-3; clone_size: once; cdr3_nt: TGTGCCATCAGAGATGACAGGGGTAATCGAAACACCATATATTTT; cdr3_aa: CAIRDDRGNRNTIYF
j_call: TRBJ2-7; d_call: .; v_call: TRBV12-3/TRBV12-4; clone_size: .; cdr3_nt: TGTGCCAGCAGTTTAGAACAGGGTACGGTGCAGTACTTC; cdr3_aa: CASSLEQGTVQYF
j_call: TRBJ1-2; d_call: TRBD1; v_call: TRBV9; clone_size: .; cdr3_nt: TGTGCCAGCAGCCCCCGACAGGGGCGTAGGGGCTACACCTTC; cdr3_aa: CASSPRQGRRGYTF